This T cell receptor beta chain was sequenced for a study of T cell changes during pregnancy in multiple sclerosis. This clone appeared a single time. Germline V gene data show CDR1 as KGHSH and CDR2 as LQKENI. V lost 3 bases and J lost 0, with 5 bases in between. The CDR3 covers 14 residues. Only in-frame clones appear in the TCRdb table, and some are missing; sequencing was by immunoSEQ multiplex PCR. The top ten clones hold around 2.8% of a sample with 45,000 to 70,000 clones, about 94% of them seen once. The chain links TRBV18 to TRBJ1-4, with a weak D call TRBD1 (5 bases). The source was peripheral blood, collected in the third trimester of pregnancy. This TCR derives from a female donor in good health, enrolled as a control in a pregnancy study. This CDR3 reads CASSPTATNEKLFF. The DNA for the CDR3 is TGTGCCAGCTCACCGACAGCAACTAATGAAAAACTGTTTTTT.